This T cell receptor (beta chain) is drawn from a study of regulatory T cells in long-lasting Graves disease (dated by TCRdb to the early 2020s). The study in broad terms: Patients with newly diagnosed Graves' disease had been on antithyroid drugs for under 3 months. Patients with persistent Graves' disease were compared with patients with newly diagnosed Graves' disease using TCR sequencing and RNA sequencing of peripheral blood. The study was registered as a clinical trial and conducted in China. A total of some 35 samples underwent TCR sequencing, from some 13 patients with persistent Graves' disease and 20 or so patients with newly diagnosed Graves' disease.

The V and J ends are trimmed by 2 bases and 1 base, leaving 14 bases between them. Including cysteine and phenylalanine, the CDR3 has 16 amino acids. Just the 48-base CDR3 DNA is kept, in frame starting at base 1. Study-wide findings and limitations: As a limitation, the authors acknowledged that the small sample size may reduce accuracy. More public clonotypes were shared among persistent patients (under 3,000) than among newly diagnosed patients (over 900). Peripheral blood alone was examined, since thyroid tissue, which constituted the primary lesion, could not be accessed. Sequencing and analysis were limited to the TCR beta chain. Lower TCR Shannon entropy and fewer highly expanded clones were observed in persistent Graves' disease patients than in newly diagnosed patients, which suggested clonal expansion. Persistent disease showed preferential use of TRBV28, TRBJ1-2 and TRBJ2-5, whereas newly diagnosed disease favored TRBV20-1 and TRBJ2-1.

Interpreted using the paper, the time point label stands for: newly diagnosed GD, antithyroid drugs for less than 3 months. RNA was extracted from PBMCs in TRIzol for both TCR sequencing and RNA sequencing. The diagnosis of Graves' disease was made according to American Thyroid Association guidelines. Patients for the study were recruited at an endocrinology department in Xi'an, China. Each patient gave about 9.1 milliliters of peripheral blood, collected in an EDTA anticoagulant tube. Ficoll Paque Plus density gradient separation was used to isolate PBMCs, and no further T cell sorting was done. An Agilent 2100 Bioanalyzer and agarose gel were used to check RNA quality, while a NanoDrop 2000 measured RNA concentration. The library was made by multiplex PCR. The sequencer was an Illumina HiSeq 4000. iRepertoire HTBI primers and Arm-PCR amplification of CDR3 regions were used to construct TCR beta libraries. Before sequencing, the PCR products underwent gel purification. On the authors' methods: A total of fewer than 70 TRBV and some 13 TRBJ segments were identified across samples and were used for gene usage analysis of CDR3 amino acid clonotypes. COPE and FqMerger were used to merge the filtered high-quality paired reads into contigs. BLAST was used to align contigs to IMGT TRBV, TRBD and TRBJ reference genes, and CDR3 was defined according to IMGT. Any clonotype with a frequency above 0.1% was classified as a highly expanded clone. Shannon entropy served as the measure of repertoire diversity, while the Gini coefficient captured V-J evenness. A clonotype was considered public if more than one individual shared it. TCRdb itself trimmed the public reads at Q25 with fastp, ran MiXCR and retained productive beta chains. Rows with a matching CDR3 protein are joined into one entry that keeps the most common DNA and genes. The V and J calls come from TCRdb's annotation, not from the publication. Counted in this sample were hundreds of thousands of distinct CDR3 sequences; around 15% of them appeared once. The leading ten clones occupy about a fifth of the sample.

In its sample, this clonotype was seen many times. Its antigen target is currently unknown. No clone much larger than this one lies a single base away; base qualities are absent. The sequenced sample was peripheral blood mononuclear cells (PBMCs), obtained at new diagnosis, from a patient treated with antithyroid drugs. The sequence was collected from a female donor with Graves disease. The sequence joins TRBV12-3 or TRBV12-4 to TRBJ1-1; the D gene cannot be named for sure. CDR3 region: CASSLFGGSTNTEAFF. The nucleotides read TGTGCCAGCAGTTTATTTGGCGGGAGCACGAACACTGAAGCTTTCTTT.